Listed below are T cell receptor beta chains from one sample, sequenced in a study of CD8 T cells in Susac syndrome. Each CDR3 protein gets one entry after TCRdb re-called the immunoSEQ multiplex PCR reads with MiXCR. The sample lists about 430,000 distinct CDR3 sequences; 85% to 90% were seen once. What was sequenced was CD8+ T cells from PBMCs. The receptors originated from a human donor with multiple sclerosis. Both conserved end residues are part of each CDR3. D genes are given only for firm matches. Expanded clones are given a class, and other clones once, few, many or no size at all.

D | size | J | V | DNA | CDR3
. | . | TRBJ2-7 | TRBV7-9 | TGTGCCAGCAGCTTGGAGGTCGGCGGGCTTGGCGAGCAGTACTTC | CASSLEVGGLGEQYF
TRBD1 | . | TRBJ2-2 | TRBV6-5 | TGTGCCAGCAGTTACTCGACAGGGGGCAACACCGGGGAGCTGTTTTTT | CASSYSTGGNTGELFF
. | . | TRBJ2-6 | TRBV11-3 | TGTGCCAGCAGCCCTAGAGAGGGGGCTGGGGCCAACGTCCTGACTTTC | CASSPREGAGANVLTF
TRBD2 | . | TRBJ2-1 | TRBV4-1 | TGCGCCAGCAGCCCCGGGACTAGCGGGAGGGTCTATTATGAGCAGTTCTTC | CASSPGTSGRVYYEQFF
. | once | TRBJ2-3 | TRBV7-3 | TGTGCCAGCAGCTTAAGCGGGGGCGCGGCAAATACGCAGTATTTT | CASSLSGGAANTQYF
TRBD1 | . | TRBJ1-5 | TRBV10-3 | TGTGCCATCAACCTAGGGGGCTTCGGACAGCCCCAGCATTTT | CAINLGGFGQPQHF
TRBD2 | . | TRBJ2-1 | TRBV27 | TGTGCCGTCCACATAGGACTAGCGGGCAATGAGCAGTTCTTC | CAVHIGLAGNEQFF
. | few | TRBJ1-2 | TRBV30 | TGTGCCTGCACCATCTTCTCTAACTATGGCTACACCTTC | CACTIFSNYGYTF
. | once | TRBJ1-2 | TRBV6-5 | TGTGCCAGCGCTCCTTACCAGGGCTTCTATGGCTACACCTTC | CASAPYQGFYGYTF
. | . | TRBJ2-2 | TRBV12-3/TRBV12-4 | TGTGCCAGCAGTTTAGGTTCAGGAGTATGGACCGGGGAGCTGTTTTTT | CASSLGSGVWTGELFF
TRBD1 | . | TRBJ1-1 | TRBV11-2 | TGTGCCAGCAGCTCCTTTACTCAGGGGGTTAACACTGAAGCTTTCTTT | CASSSFTQGVNTEAFF
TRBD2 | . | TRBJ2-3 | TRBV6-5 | TGTGCCAGCAGCTACGCAGGGGAGGCTAGCGGGAGGGCCGGAACAGATACGCAGTATTTT | CASSYAGEASGRAGTDTQYF
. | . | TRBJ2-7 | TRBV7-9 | TGTGCCAGCAGCTCGGATCGGAGCTCCTACGAGCAGTACTTC | CASSSDRSSYEQYF
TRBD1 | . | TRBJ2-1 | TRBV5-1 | TGCGCCAGCAGCTTGGCCCTGACAGGGGGTCGGGATGAGCAGTTCTTC | CASSLALTGGRDEQFF
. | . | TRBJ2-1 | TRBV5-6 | TGTGCCAGCAGCATGAACCCAGGGGCGCAACCCTACAATGAGCAGTTCTTC | CASSMNPGAQPYNEQFF
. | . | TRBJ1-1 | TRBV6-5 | TGTGCCAGCATAGGGGGGGCAGCTTTCTTT | CASIGGAAFF
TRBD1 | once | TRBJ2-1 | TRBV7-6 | TGTGCCAGCAGCCAGGACAGGGGGCTGAACAATGAGCAGTTCTTC | CASSQDRGLNNEQFF
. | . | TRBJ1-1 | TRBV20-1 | TGCAGTGCTAGTTCGGGAGGCAGCACTGAAGCTTTCTTT | CSASSGGSTEAFF
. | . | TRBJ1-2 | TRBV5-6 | TGTGCCAGCAGCCCCATATCGGAACAAAACTATGGCTACACCTTC | CASSPISEQNYGYTF
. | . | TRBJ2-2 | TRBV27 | TGTGCCAGCAGTTTGCCCAACAGGGCCGGGGAGCTGTTTTTT | CASSLPNRAGELFF
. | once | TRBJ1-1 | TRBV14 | TGTGCCAGCAGCCATCCGAACCCTATGAACACTGAAGCTTTCTTT | CASSHPNPMNTEAFF
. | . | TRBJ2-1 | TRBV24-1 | TGTGCCACCAGTGATTTGGACAGCCCAGAGCAGTTCTTC | CATSDLDSPEQFF
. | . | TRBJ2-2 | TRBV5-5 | TGTGCCAGCAGCTTGGCAGGGACCCTAATCGGTACCGGGGAGCTGTTTTTT | CASSLAGTLIGTGELFF
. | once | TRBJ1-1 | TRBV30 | TGTGCCGGGACTGAGGGTCACGCTGAAGCTTTCTTT | CAGTEGHAEAFF
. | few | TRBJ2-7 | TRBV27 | TGTGCCAGCAGTTTTTTTGGCGAGCAGTACTTC | CASSFFGEQYF
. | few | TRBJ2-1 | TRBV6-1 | TGTGCCACCAGCGTGCCGGGGGTCTCCTACAATGAGCAGTTCTTC | CATSVPGVSYNEQFF
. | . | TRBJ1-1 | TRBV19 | TGTGCCAGTAGTATCATGGACGGGTGGACTGAAGCTTTCTTT | CASSIMDGWTEAFF
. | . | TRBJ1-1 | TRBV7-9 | TGTGCCAGCAGCTTAGGACGGACCAACACTGAAGCTTTCTTT | CASSLGRTNTEAFF
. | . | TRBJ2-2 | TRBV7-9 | TGTGCCGGGACCCACAGGGACGAAACCGGGGAGCTGTTTTTT | CAGTHRDETGELFF
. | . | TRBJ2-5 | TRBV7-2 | TGTGCCAGCAGCTTAGGGGCGTACGTGGTAGAGAAAGAGACCCAGTACTTC | CASSLGAYVVEKETQYF
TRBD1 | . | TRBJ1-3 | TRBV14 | TGTGCCAGCAGCCAAGGGACAGGGGGCCTCATACGACTTGGAAACACCATATATTTT | CASSQGTGGLIRLGNTIYF
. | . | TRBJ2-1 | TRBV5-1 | TGCGCCAGCAGCCCTCTCTACAATGAGCAGTTCTTC | CASSPLYNEQFF
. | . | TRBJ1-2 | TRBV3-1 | TGTGCCAGCAGCCAAGATCTGGACCTAGGGGTGAGCTATGGCTACACCTTC | CASSQDLDLGVSYGYTF
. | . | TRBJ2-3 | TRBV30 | TGTGCCTGGAGCCGGACAGCAACAGATACGCAGTATTTT | CAWSRTATDTQYF
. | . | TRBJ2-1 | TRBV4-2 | TGTGCCAGCAGCCAACGAATGGACTACAATGAGCAGTTCTTC | CASSQRMDYNEQFF
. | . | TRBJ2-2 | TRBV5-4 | TGTGCCAGCAGCGAGCGAGAGGCGGGTGGGGAGCTGTTTTTT | CASSEREAGGELFF
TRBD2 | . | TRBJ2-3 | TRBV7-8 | TGTGCCAGCAGCTTAGCCCCTAGCGGGGGGGCGCATACGCAGTATTTT | CASSLAPSGGAHTQYF
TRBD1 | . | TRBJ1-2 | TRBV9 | TGTGCCAGCAGCCGAGATGGGACAGGGGGGGATGGCTACACCTTC | CASSRDGTGGDGYTF
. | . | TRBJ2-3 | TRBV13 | TGTGCCAGCAGCTTAGTCGTCCAGAACACAGATACGCAGTATTTT | CASSLVVQNTDTQYF
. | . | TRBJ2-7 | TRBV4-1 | TGCGCCAGCAGCCAAGTATCACAGCCCTCCTACGAGCAGTACTTC | CASSQVSQPSYEQYF
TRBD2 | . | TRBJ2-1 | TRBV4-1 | TGCGCCAGCAGCCAAGTCTCAGCGGGGGAGCAGTTCTTC | CASSQVSAGEQFF
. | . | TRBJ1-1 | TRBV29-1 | TGCAGCGTTGATCGTACAGGGAGCACTGAAGCTTTCTTT | CSVDRTGSTEAFF